The source of this TCR beta chain is a study of CD8+CD57+ T cells in acquired aplastic anemia. Study at large: DNA per sorted CD4+ or CD8+ sample ranged roughly 0.19 to 30 ug, averaging roughly 3.2 ug. Findings of the study overall: Patients and controls had CD8+ Simpson's diversity values that were not significantly distinct. The number of CD8+ CDR3 sequences shared by patients and controls was approximately 28.

About this clonotype itself: Its antigen remains unidentified.

Individuals selected for sequencing had exhibited CD8+CD57+ cell expansion on flow cytometry. In all patients, the disease was severe acquired aplastic anemia. J lost 4 bases, V lost 3 bases, and 7 bases had no gene match. Germline loops: CDR1 LNHNV, CDR2 YYDKDF (reference sequence). The CDR3 spans 15 residues. Using genomic DNA as the template, TCR beta VDJ and CDR3 profiling was carried out. MiXCR, applied by TCRdb to the reads, yields one record per CDR3 protein. Among 180,000 or so distinct CDR3 sequences, less than 60% were seen once, and the ten largest hold around 1%. This TCR was recovered from a human donor with aplastic anemia. Sequencing was carried out using sorted CD4+, CD8+, or CD8+CD57+ T cells (not recorded which) from PBMCs. The chain carries TRBV15 and TRBJ2-7; 9 bases map to TRBD1. CDR3: CATSSTQGARYEQYF. The CDR3 region has the DNA TGTGCCACCAGCAGCACACAGGGGGCAAGATACGAGCAGTACTTC.